These 8 T cell receptor beta chains share one sample of origin, sequenced in a study of breast tumors, draining lymph nodes, adjacent tissues. MiXCR, applied by TCRdb to the multiplex PCR reads, yields one record per CDR3 protein. In the table there are about 130,000 distinct CDR3 sequences, roughly 21% of which are singletons. The lymph nodes were axillary draining lymph nodes from breast cancer patients. The sample taken for sequencing was axillary lymph node tissue. The source of these receptors is a female donor with breast cancer. Some clones in this sample may be carry-over from other donors' samples.

In the case of this clonotype: This could be a read error, since a much larger clone is one nucleotide away. The chain employs TRBV6-2 or TRBV6-3 and TRBJ2-2, with D perhaps TRBD1 or TRBD2 (5 bases each). From germline, CDR1 is MNHEY and CDR2 SVGEGT. This CDR3 is 15 amino acids long. In nucleotides, the CDR3 is TGTGCCAGCAGTAATCCACCCCGGGGCACCGGGGAGCTGTCTTTT. As protein: CASSNPPRGTGELSF.

The sample holds many counts of this clonotype. The chain carries TRBV6-5 and TRBJ2-1; TRBD2 matches 7 bases. Germline V gene sequence: CDR1 MNHEY, CDR2 SVGAGI. The CDR3 runs 16 residues. V was clipped by 0 bases and J by 2 bases; unmatched bases: 4. CDR3 region: CASSYSGEGPYNEQFF. Here the CDR3 DNA reads TGTGCCAGCAGTTACTCGGGGGAGGGCCCCTACAATGAGCAGTTCTTC.

This clonotype has at least ten counts. The chain has TRBV7-9 and TRBJ1-2; no reliable D call. V gave up 1 base and J gave up 7 bases, with 10 bases separating them. CDR1 and CDR2 from the germline V gene are SEHNR and FQNEAQ (reference sequence). This CDR3 has 13 residues. For the CDR3, the DNA is TGTGCCAGCAGCTTAGATCTCGATTCTGGCTACACCTTC. Translated: CASSLDLDSGYTF.

The sample holds many counts of this clonotype. The gene calls are TRBV6-6 and TRBJ2-5; perhaps TRBD1 as D (5 bases). Trimming shortened V by 2 bases and J by 4 bases, and 8 bases separated the two germline ends. The CDR3 runs to 13 residues. Germline lookup yields CDR1 MNHNY and CDR2 SVGAGI (reference sequence). In nucleotides, the CDR3 is TGTGCCAGCAGTTACAGGGGCGCAGAGACCCAGTACTTC. Translation: CASSYRGAETQYF.

This clonotype was observed a few times. V and J are TRBV27 and TRBJ2-5; 9 bases agree with TRBD2. The V segment lost 3 bases and the J segment 4 bases; nucleotides outside the gene matches: 6. Germline V gives CDR1 MNHEY, CDR2 SMNVEV (reference sequence). The CDR3 has 15 residues. The CDR3 sequence: CASSFGTSFTETQYF. The CDR3 bases are TGTGCCAGCAGTTTTGGGACTAGCTTTACAGAGACCCAGTACTTC.

As to this clonotype: Without the conserved terminal phenylalanine or tryptophan, this CDR3 likely stems from a read error. This chain joins TRBV14 and TRBJ2-3, with D perhaps being TRBD1 or TRBD2 (5 bases each). The germline V and J ends were trimmed by 4 bases and 2 bases, with 13 bases remaining between them. Looked up from germline, CDR1 is SGHDN and CDR2 is FVKESK. This CDR3 has 15 amino acids. The CDR3, as DNA: TGTGCCAGCAGCCCCTACTGGGGGTCCACAGATACGCAGTATTCT. It yields the protein CASSPYWGSTDTQYS.

This clonotype was counted ten times or more. V and J are TRBV27 and TRBJ1-2; D perhaps matches TRBD1 (5 bases). This CDR3 is built from 14 residues. V gave up 6 bases and J gave up 0 bases, with 11 bases separating them. In germline, CDR1 is MNHEY, CDR2 SMNVEV (reference sequence). The CDR3 DNA reads TGTGCCAGCAGAGACAGCGGAGCTAACTATGGCTACACCTTC. Residues: CASRDSGANYGYTF.

This clonotype was recorded at least ten times. The chain uses TRBV20-1 and TRBJ1-5, with 7 bases that match TRBD1. Germline V gives CDR1 DFQATT, CDR2 SNEGSKA (reference sequence). The V gene end was trimmed by 3 bases and the J gene end by 6 bases; junction bases not matched to a gene: 5. This CDR3 has 13 amino acids. CDR3 sequence: CSARASGGQPQHF. For the CDR3, the DNA is TGCAGTGCTAGGGCTTCAGGGGGTCAGCCCCAGCATTTT.